This is a list of T cell receptor beta chains from one sample in a study of CD8+ T cells in alopecia areata. Sequenced by immunoSEQ multiplex PCR; TCRdb stores in-frame clones only, minus some. The table shows 200,000 to 250,000 clones, with 56% occurring only once. The specimen sequenced was CD8+ T cells sorted from blood. The receptors were gathered from a human donor in good health. CDR3s include the opening cysteine and the closing phenylalanine or tryptophan. The D gene is left open where the match is weak. Size is omitted from some rows. Given values are once, few, many or a class for expanded clones.

clone_size	v_call	j_call	cdr3_length	d_call	cdr3_nt	cdr3_aa
-	TRBV30	TRBJ2-7	15	TRBD1	TGTGCCTTCCTCAAAACACCGGGACAGGGGTACGAGCAGTACTTC	CAFLKTPGQGYEQYF
few	TRBV7-9	TRBJ1-2	13	-	TGTGCCAGCAGCTTACAAGACTATGAGGGCTACACCTTC	CASSLQDYEGYTF
-	TRBV30	TRBJ1-3	14	-	TGTGCCTGGAGGGCCTCAATGGCGGGAAACACCATATATTTT	CAWRASMAGNTIYF
-	TRBV13	TRBJ1-2	14	TRBD1	TGTGCCAGCAGCCTAGGACAGGACTACTATGGCTACACCTTC	CASSLGQDYYGYTF
-	TRBV20-1	TRBJ1-1	11	-	TGCAGTGCTCCCGCCGCGGGACCAGCTTTCTTT	CSAPAAGPAFF
few	TRBV9	TRBJ1-2	14	-	TGTGCCAGCAGCCCCACAAAGGGACCCTTCGGCTACACCTTC	CASSPTKGPFGYTF
-	TRBV2	TRBJ2-1	13	TRBD1	TGTGCCAGCAGCACCGGGACAGGGGACGAGCAGTTCTTC	CASSTGTGDEQFF
few	TRBV28	TRBJ2-1	16	TRBD2	TGTGCCAGCAGTTTCACTAGCGGGGGGGCAAACAATGAGCAGTTCTTC	CASSFTSGGANNEQFF
few	TRBV7-9	TRBJ1-2	15	-	TGTGCCAGCAGTGATCGGATAGACAGCCTCTATGGCTACACCTTC	CASSDRIDSLYGYTF
few	TRBV14	TRBJ2-7	16	-	TGTGCCAGCAGCCATGGAGGTGGGACTGCCCCCTACGAGCAGTACTTC	CASSHGGGTAPYEQYF
many	TRBV15	TRBJ2-7	16	TRBD1	TGTGCCACCAGCAGAGATAGACAGGGGGCTAGCCACGAGCAGTACTTC	CATSRDRQGASHEQYF
-	TRBV9	TRBJ2-1	16	-	TGTGCCAGCAGCGTAGGTGCTAGCAGCACCTACAATGAGCAGTTCTTC	CASSVGASSTYNEQFF
-	TRBV7-3	TRBJ1-1	18	-	TGTGCCAGCAGCTCCCTCCGAGTAGGTGACTCGGGTCCCACTGAAGCTTTCTTT	CASSSLRVGDSGPTEAFF
-	TRBV30	TRBJ1-2	14	TRBD1	TGTGCCTGGAGTCGCGGGACAGCCACCTATGGCTACACCTTC	CAWSRGTATYGYTF
-	TRBV18	TRBJ2-6	17	TRBD1	TGTGCCAGCTCACCTTCGGACAGGGGCCCTGGGGCCAACGTCCTGACTTTC	CASSPSDRGPGANVLTF
few	TRBV11-2	TRBJ1-2	13	-	TGTGCCAGCACCACCCCACAGGACTATGGCTACACCTTC	CASTTPQDYGYTF
-	TRBV7-6	TRBJ1-6	15	-	TGTGCCAGCAGCTTATCGTCGGGGCTGACGAAGCCCCTCCACTTT	CASSLSSGLTKPLHF
few	TRBV28	TRBJ2-6	16	-	TGTGCCAGCAGTTCGCTCAGGGTATCTGGGGCCAACGTCCTGACTTTC	CASSSLRVSGANVLTF
-	TRBV30	TRBJ2-1	14	TRBD2	TGTGCCTGTCTGAGCGGGGGGGCATACAATGAGCAGTTCTTC	CACLSGGAYNEQFF
-	TRBV15	TRBJ2-3	15	-	TGTGCCACCAGCAGTGGGTGGGGGGCAGCCGATACGCAGTATTTT	CATSSGWGAADTQYF
few	TRBV28	TRBJ1-2	15	-	TGTGCCAGCACCTCCTCACAGGGTGCTAACTATGGCTACACCTTC	CASTSSQGANYGYTF
once	TRBV6-6	TRBJ2-7	13	TRBD1	TGTGCCAGCAGCGGGGACAGCCTCTACGAGCAGTACTTC	CASSGDSLYEQYF
-	TRBV7-9	TRBJ1-1	14	TRBD1	TGTGCCAGCCTTGGACAGGGACCATTCGCTGAAGCTTTCTTT	CASLGQGPFAEAFF
-	TRBV9	TRBJ1-2	14	-	TGTGCCAGCAGCCCTGGCGGGGGTTATGCTGGCTACACCTTC	CASSPGGGYAGYTF
-	TRBV19	TRBJ1-5	15	TRBD1	TGTGCCAGTAGTTGGGACAGGTCTGGCAATCAGCCCCAGCATTTT	CASSWDRSGNQPQHF
-	TRBV11-2	TRBJ2-1	16	-	TGTGCCAGCAGCTTTAACCGGGACGCAAGGTGGAATGAGCAGTTCTTC	CASSFNRDARWNEQFF
-	TRBV4-1	TRBJ2-7	14	-	TGCGCCAGCAGCCAAGTGTCGGGGCCCTACGAGCAGTACTTC	CASSQVSGPYEQYF
-	TRBV6-1	TRBJ2-7	14	TRBD2	TGTGCCAGCAGTGAATGGGCGGGGGGATACGAGCAGTACTTC	CASSEWAGGYEQYF
-	TRBV4-3	TRBJ2-7	12	-	TGCGCCAGCAGCTCCGGGCGGTACGAGCAGTACTTC	CASSSGRYEQYF
-	TRBV4-1	TRBJ1-2	15	-	TGCGCCAGCAGCCAATTGGGAGCAGGGACCTATGGCTACACCTTC	CASSQLGAGTYGYTF
-	TRBV12-5	TRBJ2-7	14	TRBD1	TGTGCTAGTGGCCTCGGACAGGGATTGGGCGAGCAGTACTTC	CASGLGQGLGEQYF
-	TRBV29-1	TRBJ2-4	12	-	TGCAGCTTCAGGGAGTCCAAAAACATTCAGTACTTC	CSFRESKNIQYF
-	TRBV6-4	TRBJ2-6	18	TRBD1	TGTGCCAGCAGTGAGGTTGGACAGGGTCCCTCTGGGGCCAACGTCCTGACTTTC	CASSEVGQGPSGANVLTF